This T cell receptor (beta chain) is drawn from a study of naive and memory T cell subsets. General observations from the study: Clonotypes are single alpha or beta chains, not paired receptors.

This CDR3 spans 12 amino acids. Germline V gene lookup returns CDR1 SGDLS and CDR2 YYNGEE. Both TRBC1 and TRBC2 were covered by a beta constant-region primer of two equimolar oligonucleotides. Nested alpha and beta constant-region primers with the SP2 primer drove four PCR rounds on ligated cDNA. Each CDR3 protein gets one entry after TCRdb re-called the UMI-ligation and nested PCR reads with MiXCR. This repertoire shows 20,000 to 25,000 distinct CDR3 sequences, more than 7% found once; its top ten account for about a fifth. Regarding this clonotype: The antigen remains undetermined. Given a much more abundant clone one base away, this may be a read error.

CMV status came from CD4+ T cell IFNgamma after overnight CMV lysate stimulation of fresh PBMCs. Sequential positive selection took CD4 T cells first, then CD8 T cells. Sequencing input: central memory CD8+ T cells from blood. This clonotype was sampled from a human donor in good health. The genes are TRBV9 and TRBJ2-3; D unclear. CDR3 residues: CASSHNRDMQYF. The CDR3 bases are TGTGCCAGCAGCCATAATAGGGATATGCAGTATTTT.